This T cell receptor beta chain was obtained from a study of early T cells in non-severe SARS-CoV-2 infection. There are a few counts of this clonotype. With V trimmed by 0 bases and J by 5 bases, 4 bases remained unmatched. CDR1 SGHRS and CDR2 YFSETQ come from the germline V gene. The CDR3 consists of 14 residues. One entry per CDR3 protein results from TCRdb running MiXCR on the 5' RACE reads. The sample shows tens of thousands of distinct CDR3 sequences, 15% of them seen only once. The sequencing sample was made of whole blood. The gene calls are TRBV5-1 and TRBJ2-7, with 8 nucleotides matching TRBD1. The receptor's source is an adult who was a healthcare worker with PCR-confirmed SARS-CoV-2 infection or an uninfected control (not recorded which). CDR3 nucleotide sequence: TGCGCCAGCAGCTTGGGGACAGGGTCTGACGAGCAGTACTTC. This encodes CASSLGTGSDEQYF.